These 27 T cell receptor beta chains were sequenced from one sample in a study of regulatory T cells in long-lasting Graves disease. Regarding time point: newly diagnosed GD, antithyroid drugs for less than 3 months. PBMCs were the source of the RNA used for TCR sequencing. Assembly of TCR beta libraries relied on iRepertoire HTBI primers together with Arm-PCR of CDR3 regions. MiXCR, run by TCRdb on the multiplex PCR reads, gives a single entry per CDR3 protein. The sample carries approximately 560,000 distinct CDR3 sequences, about 15% recorded once. This sample also belongs to another study, concerning T cells in Graves' hyperthyroidism and ophthalmopathy.

The specimen was peripheral blood mononuclear cells (PBMCs), collected at new diagnosis, from a patient treated with antithyroid drugs. The receptors stem from a man younger than 35 with Graves disease.

In this sample, this clonotype turned up many times. At one end the junction does not follow the germline gene, possibly because of a read error. The V and J genes are TRBV7-7 and TRBJ2-5; the match to TRBD2 covers 7 bases. Germline CDR1 is SSHAT and CDR2 is FNYEAQ (reference sequence). CDR3 length: 13 amino acids. The CDR3 nucleotides read TGTGCTAGCAGCTTGCCGGGGGGAGAGACCCAGTACTTC. This translates into CASSLPGGETQYF.

This clonotype was seen ten or more times. V usage is TRBV7-2 and J usage is TRBJ1-1; the match to TRBD1 covers 8 bases. The germline V gene has CDR1 SGHTA and CDR2 FQGNSA. Trimming removed 5 bases from V and 10 bases from J; junction bases left unmatched: 9. The CDR3 is 13 amino acids. The CDR3 bases are TGTGCCAGCAGCGCACAGGGGGGGCAGAGAGCTTTCTTT. As protein: CASSAQGGQRAFF.

The CDR3 DNA is TGTGCCATCCTAAAACAGGGGGCCCCTTCCTACGAGCAGTACTTC. Translated, it gives CAILKQGAPSYEQYF. The rearrangement uses TRBV28 and TRBJ2-7, with TRBD1 matching over 9 bases. CDR3 length: 15 amino acids. Trimming at V came to 10 bases and at J to 1 base, leaving 11 bases not matched to a gene. Per the germline V gene, CDR1 is MDHEN and CDR2 is SYDVKM.

At least ten counts were recorded for this clonotype. At one boundary the junction diverges from the germline segment, which might be a read error. This chain connects TRBV5-1 to TRBJ2-1; 9 bases agree with TRBD2. The CDR3 is 14 residues long. Germline V gene sequence: CDR1 SGHRS, CDR2 YFSETQ. The CDR3 sequence is CASSFTSGHNKQFF. As DNA, the CDR3 is TGCGCCAGCAGCTTCACTAGCGGGCACAATAAGCAGTTCTTC.

This clonotype was counted only a few times. The chain joins TRBV7-3 to TRBJ2-2, with D unclear. Germline V CDR1 and CDR2: SGHTA, FQGTGA. Trimming took off 4 bases at V and 4 bases at J, with 7 bases between the two ends. The CDR3 length is 13 residues. CDR3 bases: TGTGCCAGCAGCTGGAGCAGCACCGGGGAGCTGTTTTTT. Amino acids: CASSWSSTGELFF.

This clonotype was seen more than once but under ten times. This rearrangement joins TRBV9 to TRBJ2-1; 8 bases align to TRBD2. Trimming removed 1 base from V and 6 bases from J; junction bases left unmatched: 6. The CDR3 contains 15 residues. CDR1 is SGDLS, CDR2 YYNGEE, per germline. CDR3 amino acids: CASSVSGLAGNEQFF. CDR3 nucleotides: TGTGCCAGCAGCGTATCGGGTCTAGCGGGCAATGAGCAGTTCTTC.

This clonotype was seen many times. J is TRBJ1-1 and V is TRBV2, with D possibly matching TRBD1 (5 bases). V lost 5 bases to trimming and J lost 6 bases, with 19 bases between them. The CDR3 sequence is 15 residues long. Germline CDR1 reads SNHLY; CDR2 reads FYNNEI. CDR3 DNA: TGTGCCAGCAGTTCTACCCGAGGGACTCTGGCTGAAGCTTTCTTT. It is translated as CASSSTRGTLAEAFF.

This clonotype was seen repeatedly, ten times or more. This chain uses TRBV5-1 with TRBJ2-1; 7 bases are a match to TRBD2. The CDR3 has 16 residues. After removal of 0 bases from V and 2 bases from J, the junction contained 5 bases not matched to a gene. CDR1 SGHRS and CDR2 YFSETQ come from the germline V gene. The CDR3 loop is CASSLVKAGAYNEQFF. The CDR3 DNA sequence: TGCGCCAGCAGCTTGGTGAAGGCGGGAGCCTACAATGAGCAGTTCTTC.

The chain is built from TRBV19 and TRBJ2-1, with D possibly being TRBD1 or TRBD2 (5 bases each). The CDR3 consists of 15 residues. Per the germline V gene, CDR1 is LNHDA and CDR2 is SQIVND (reference sequence). Trimming cost V 6 bases and J 5 bases, with 17 bases left between them. As DNA, the CDR3 is TGTGCCAGTAGCCCCCTTCCGGGACCCAACAATGAGCAGTTCTTC. Its translation: CASSPLPGPNNEQFF.

As to this clonotype: A clone one base away is much larger, so this may be a read error. The genes are TRBV28 and TRBJ1-2; 7 bases agree with TRBD1. The CDR3 has 14 residues. Germline values: CDR1 MDHEN, CDR2 SYDVKM. In nucleotides, the CDR3 is TGTGTCAGCACCTCGGACAGGAGGGACAACGGCTACACCTTC. Protein product: CVSTSDRRDNGYTF.

In regard to this clonotype: Possible read error: a much larger clone is one base away. The rearrangement uses TRBV30 and TRBJ1-1; D is unresolved. This CDR3 is 13 amino acids long. Germline values: CDR1 GTSNPN, CDR2 SVGIG (reference sequence). CDR3 nucleotides: TGTGCCTGGAGTCCCCTACAGAACACTGGAGCTTTCTTT. Translating it yields CAWSPLQNTGAFF.

Many counts were recorded for this clonotype. The rearrangement links TRBV28 to TRBJ1-5, with no clear D. Germline V gene data show CDR1 as MDHEN and CDR2 as SYDVKM. V was trimmed by 4 bases and J by 2 bases, leaving 18 bases between them. This CDR3 spans 17 amino acids. CDR3 loop: CASSSPGPTWRNQPQHF. The CDR3 DNA is TGTGCCAGCAGTTCCCCAGGACCGACATGGCGCAATCAGCCCCAGCATTTT.

This clonotype has only a few counts. The chain has TRBV19 and TRBJ1-5; 9 nucleotides agree with TRBD1. CDR3 length equals 16 residues. The V gene's germline CDR1 is LNHDA and CDR2 SQIVND (reference sequence). V was pared by 7 bases and J by 6 bases, with 13 bases of the junction left unmatched. CDR3 sequence: CASNSLTGGLGQPQHF. CDR3 DNA sequence: TGTGCCAGTAACTCCCTGACAGGGGGGCTCGGTCAGCCCCAGCATTTT.

The rearrangement uses TRBV20-1 and TRBJ2-7, with 8 bases that match TRBD2. CDR3 length: 15 residues. Germline lookup yields CDR1 DFQATT and CDR2 SNEGSKA (reference sequence). Unmatched junction bases numbered 9, after V lost 2 bases and J lost 3 bases. The CDR3 here is CSARRAGEVRYEQYF. Here the CDR3 DNA reads TGCAGTGCTAGAAGAGCGGGAGAGGTACGCTACGAGCAGTACTTC.

This chain joins TRBV30 and TRBJ2-3, with 7 bases fitting TRBD2. Germline-derived CDR1 and CDR2 are GTSNPN and SVGIG (reference sequence). This CDR3 has 14 amino acids. The ends lost 3 bases at V and 2 bases at J; junction bases unmatched: 5. The CDR3 protein is CAWRVAGPTDTQYF. For the CDR3, the DNA is TGTGCCTGGAGGGTAGCGGGCCCCACAGATACGCAGTATTTT.

At least ten counts were recorded for this clonotype. One junction end disagrees with the germline gene, perhaps due to a read error. The chain has TRBV19 and TRBJ2-1; 9 bases line up with TRBD1. The germline V gene has CDR1 LNHDA and CDR2 SQIVND (reference sequence). The CDR3 loop spans 15 amino acids. The DNA for the CDR3 is TGTGCCAGTAGGATAGGGGACAGGGTGGGAAATGAGCAGTTCTTC. Translating it yields CASRIGDRVGNEQFF. Full variable domain (outside the CDR3, taken from reference TRBV19 and TRBJ2-1): DGGITQSPKYLFRKEGQNVTLSCEQNLNHDAMYWYRQDPGQGLRLIYYSQIVNDFQKGDIAEGYSVSREKKESFPLTVTSAQKNPTAFYLCASRIGDRVGNEQFFGPGTRLTVL.

This clonotype was detected many times. CDR3 protein: CASVEGRGVYGYTF. The CDR3 region has the DNA TGTGCCAGCGTGGAGGGAAGGGGTGTCTATGGCTACACCTTC. J is TRBJ1-2 and V is TRBV28; a possible D gene is TRBD1 (5 bases). The CDR3 is 14 residues long. Germline V lookup: CDR1 MDHEN, CDR2 SYDVKM. V dropped 8 bases and J dropped 4 bases, with 17 bases sitting between them.

This clonotype was seen more than once but under ten times. The J gene is TRBJ2-6, the V gene TRBV7-9; TRBD1 matches at 7 bases. J lost 0 bases, V lost 1 base, and 9 bases had no gene match. The V gene's germline CDR1 is SEHNR and CDR2 FQNEAQ (reference sequence). CDR3 size: 19 residues. The CDR3 loop is CASSLGSYRGYSGANVLTF. The CDR3 DNA reads TGTGCCAGCAGCTTAGGTAGTTACAGGGGCTACTCTGGGGCCAACGTCCTGACTTTC.

As regards this clonotype: One junction end disagrees with the germline gene, perhaps due to a read error. The V gene is TRBV10-1, the J gene TRBJ2-2; maybe TRBD1 (6 bases). CDR1 and CDR2 (germline): WNHNN, SYGVQD (reference sequence). The CDR3 length is 13 residues. The CDR3 spells CASSDRDTGEPFF. The CDR3 coding sequence is TGCGCCAGCAGTGACAGGGACACCGGGGAGCCGTTTTTT.

This clonotype was recorded many times. The CDR3 nucleotides read TGCAGTGCTAGAGAGGTAGCGGGAAGCAACGAGCAGTTCTTC. Its protein product is CSAREVAGSNEQFF. J is TRBJ2-1 and V is TRBV20-1; 8 positions agree with TRBD2. This CDR3 region has 14 residues. Unmatched junction bases numbered 8, after V lost 0 bases and J lost 10 bases. Germline values: CDR1 DFQATT, CDR2 SNEGSKA (reference sequence).

In its sample, this clonotype was seen a few times. The rearrangement uses TRBV6-1 and TRBJ1-6; D remains unclear. The CDR3 runs 15 residues. V lost 4 bases, J lost 7 bases, and 14 bases lay in between. Germline CDR1 reads MNHNS; CDR2 reads SASEGT. The CDR3 is CASSARPRGNSPLHF. The CDR3 nucleotides are TGTGCCAGCAGTGCGCGTCCCCGTGGGAATTCACCCCTCCACTTT.

The chain combines TRBV7-3 with TRBJ2-3; 9 bases fit TRBD1. This CDR3 has 14 amino acids. Germline assignment: CDR1 SGHTA and CDR2 FQGTGA. Unmatched junction bases numbered 4, after V lost 4 bases and J lost 5 bases. The CDR3 region is CASSSGTGIDTQYF. The CDR3 region has the DNA TGTGCCAGCAGCTCCGGGACAGGGATAGATACGCAGTATTTT.

For this clonotype: Since a much larger clone is just one base distant, this may be a read error. The chain has TRBV18 and TRBJ2-1; no clear D gene. The length of the CDR3 is 15 residues. V shed 3 bases and J shed 10 bases, with 19 bases lying between them. Germline lookup yields CDR1 KGHSH and CDR2 LQKENI. As DNA, the CDR3 is TGTGCCAGCTCACCCCGGCAGACCGAGAACTACGAGCAGTTCTTC. Its protein product is CASSPRQTENYEQFF.

The CDR3 bases are TGTGCCAGCAGCGGCCACAGGGGTGAGACCCAGTACTTC. As protein: CASSGHRGETQYF. The rearrangement joins TRBV9 to TRBJ2-5; 7 nucleotides align to TRBD1. CDR1 and CDR2 from the germline V gene are SGDLS and YYNGEE. V trimming: 3 bases; J trimming: 5 bases; junction bases outside the gene matches: 4. CDR3 length equals 13 residues.

Remarks on this clonotype: One junction end disagrees with the germline gene, perhaps due to a read error. This rearrangement joins TRBV12-3 or TRBV12-4 to TRBJ2-1; D perhaps matches TRBD2 (5 bases). This CDR3 is 15 amino acids long. This CDR3 reads CASSLTGSSYNERFF. The CDR3 DNA follows: TGTGCCAGCAGTTTAACGGGAAGCTCCTACAATGAGCGGTTCTTC.

The V call is TRBV9, the J call TRBJ1-2; TRBD1 matches 8 bases. CDR3 length: 13 residues. J gave up 4 bases and V 8 bases, and 7 bases lay outside the gene matches. Germline CDR1 SGDLS, CDR2 YYNGEE. Written as DNA, the CDR3 is TGTGCCAGTGACAGGGGCGATCTCTATGGCTACACCTTC. Residues: CASDRGDLYGYTF.

This clonotype turned up a few times. This chain connects TRBV29-1 to TRBJ2-3, with 9 bases identical to TRBD1. V shed 3 bases, J shed 1 base, and the junction held 11 bases outside the gene matches. CDR1 is SQVTM and CDR2 is ANQGSEA in the germline V gene. This CDR3 is built from 17 residues. The CDR3 region has the DNA TGCAGCGTTGAGGACCCTGACCGGGACAGGGGCACAGATACGCAGTATTTT. This gives the protein CSVEDPDRDRGTDTQYF.